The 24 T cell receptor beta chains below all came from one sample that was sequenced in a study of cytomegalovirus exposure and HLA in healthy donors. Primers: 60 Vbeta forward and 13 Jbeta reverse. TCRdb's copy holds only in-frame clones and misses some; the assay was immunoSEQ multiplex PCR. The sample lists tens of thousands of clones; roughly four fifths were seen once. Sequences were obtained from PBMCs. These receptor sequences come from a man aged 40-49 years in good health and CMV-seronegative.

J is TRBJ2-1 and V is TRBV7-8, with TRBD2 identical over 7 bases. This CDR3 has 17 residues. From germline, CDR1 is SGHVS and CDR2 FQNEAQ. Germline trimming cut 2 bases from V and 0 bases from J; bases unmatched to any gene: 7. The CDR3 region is CASSLLAGVSSYNEQFF. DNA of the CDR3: TGTGCCAGCAGCTTATTGGCGGGAGTGAGCTCCTACAATGAGCAGTTCTTC.

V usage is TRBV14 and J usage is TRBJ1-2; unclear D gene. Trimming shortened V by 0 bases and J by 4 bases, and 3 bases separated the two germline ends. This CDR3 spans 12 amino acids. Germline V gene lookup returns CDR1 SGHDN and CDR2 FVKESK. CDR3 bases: TGTGCCAGCAGCCAAGAAGCCTATGGCTACACCTTC. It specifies CASSQEAYGYTF.

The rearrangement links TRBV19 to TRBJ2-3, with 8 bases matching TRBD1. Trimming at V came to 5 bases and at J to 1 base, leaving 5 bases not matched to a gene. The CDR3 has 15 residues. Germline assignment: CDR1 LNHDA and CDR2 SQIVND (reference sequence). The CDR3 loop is CASSHGDRRTDTQYF. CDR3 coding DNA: TGTGCCAGTAGTCATGGGGACAGGCGCACAGATACGCAGTATTTT.

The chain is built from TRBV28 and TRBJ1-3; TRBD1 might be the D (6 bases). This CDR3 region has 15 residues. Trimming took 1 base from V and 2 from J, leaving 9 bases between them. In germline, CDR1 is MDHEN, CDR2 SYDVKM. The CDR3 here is CASSLSPGAGNTIYF. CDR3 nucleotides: TGTGCCAGCAGTTTATCCCCAGGGGCTGGAAACACCATATATTTT.

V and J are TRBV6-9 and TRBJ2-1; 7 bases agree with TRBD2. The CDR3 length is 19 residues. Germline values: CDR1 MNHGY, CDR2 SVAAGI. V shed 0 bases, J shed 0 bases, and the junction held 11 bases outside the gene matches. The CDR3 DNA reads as TGTGCCAGCAGTTATTCCTTGCGGGAGTTCCCTATCTCCTACAATGAGCAGTTCTTC. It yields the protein CASSYSLREFPISYNEQFF.

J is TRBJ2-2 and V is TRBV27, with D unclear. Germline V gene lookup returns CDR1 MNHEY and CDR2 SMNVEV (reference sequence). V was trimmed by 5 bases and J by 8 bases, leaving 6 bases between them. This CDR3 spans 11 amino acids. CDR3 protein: CASSRSGELFF. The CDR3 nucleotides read TGTGCCAGCAGTCGTTCTGGGGAGCTGTTTTTT.

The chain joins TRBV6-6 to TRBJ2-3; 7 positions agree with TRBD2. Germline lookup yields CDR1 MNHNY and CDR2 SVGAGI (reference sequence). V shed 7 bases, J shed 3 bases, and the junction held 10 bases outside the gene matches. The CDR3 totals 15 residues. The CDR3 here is CASNQVGGSTDTQYF. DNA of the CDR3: TGTGCCAGCAATCAAGTCGGGGGGAGTACAGATACGCAGTATTTT.

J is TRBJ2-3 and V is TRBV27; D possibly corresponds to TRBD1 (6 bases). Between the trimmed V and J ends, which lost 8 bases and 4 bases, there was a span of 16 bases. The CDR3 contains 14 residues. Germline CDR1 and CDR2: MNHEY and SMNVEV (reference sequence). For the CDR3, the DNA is TGTGCCAGCCCGAACTACAGGGCTCCAGATACGCAGTATTTT. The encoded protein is CASPNYRAPDTQYF.

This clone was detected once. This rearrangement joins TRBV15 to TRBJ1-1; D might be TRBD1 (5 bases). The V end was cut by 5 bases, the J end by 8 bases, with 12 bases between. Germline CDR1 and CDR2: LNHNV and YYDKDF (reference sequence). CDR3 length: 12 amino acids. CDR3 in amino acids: CATSGAQLEAFF. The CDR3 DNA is TGTGCCACCAGCGGGGCCCAACTAGAAGCTTTCTTT.

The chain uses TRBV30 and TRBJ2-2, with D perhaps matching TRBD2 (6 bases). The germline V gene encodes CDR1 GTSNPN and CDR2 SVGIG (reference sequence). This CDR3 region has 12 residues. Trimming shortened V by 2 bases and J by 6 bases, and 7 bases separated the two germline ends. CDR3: CAWSRRAGELFF. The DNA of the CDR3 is TGTGCCTGGAGTCGGAGGGCCGGGGAGCTGTTTTTT.

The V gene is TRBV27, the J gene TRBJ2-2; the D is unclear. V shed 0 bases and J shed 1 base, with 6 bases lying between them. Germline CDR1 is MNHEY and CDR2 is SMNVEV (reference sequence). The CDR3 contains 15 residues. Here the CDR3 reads CASSLSTVNTGELFF. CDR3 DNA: TGTGCCAGCAGTTTATCAACGGTGAACACCGGGGAGCTGTTTTTT.

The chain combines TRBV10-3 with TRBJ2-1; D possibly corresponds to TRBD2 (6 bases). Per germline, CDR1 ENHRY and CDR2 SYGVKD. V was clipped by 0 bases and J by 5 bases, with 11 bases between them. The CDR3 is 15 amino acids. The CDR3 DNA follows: TGTGCCATCAGTGAGTCACGGGAGAGGGACAATGAGCAGTTCTTC. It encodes CAISESRERDNEQFF.

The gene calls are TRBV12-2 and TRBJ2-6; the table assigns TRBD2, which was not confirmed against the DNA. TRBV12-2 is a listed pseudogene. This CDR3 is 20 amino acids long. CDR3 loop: CASRLGARTSGRTGANVLTF. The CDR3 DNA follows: TGTGCAAGTCGCTTAGGCGCCCGGACTAGCGGGAGGACTGGGGCCAACGTCCTGACTTTC.

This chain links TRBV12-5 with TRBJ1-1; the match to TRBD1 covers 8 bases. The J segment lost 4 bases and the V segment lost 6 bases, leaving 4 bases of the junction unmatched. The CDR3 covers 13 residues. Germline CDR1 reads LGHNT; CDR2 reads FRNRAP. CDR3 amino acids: CASGPDRATEAFF. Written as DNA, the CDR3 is TGTGCTAGTGGCCCGGACAGGGCCACTGAAGCTTTCTTT.

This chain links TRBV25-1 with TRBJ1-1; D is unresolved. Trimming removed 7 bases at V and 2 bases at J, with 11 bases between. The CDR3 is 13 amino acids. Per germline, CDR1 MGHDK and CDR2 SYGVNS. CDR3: CASKAGGNTEAFF. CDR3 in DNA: TGTGCCAGCAAGGCGGGAGGCAACACTGAAGCTTTCTTT.

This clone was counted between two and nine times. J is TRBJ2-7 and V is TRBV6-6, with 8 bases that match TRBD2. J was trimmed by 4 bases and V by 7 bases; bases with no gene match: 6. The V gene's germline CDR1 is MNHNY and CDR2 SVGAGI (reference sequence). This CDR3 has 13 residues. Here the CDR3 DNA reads TGTGCCAGCATCCTTAGCGGGACGTACGAGCAGTACTTC. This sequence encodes CASILSGTYEQYF.

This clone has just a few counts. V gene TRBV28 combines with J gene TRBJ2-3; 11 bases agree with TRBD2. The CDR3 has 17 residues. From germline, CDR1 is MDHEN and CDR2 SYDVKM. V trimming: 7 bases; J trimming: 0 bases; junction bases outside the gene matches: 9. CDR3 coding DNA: TGTGCCAGCACTAGCGGGGGGCTCCTACTAAGCACAGATACGCAGTATTTT. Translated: CASTSGGLLLSTDTQYF.

CDR3 in DNA: TGTGCCAGCAGTCCTTTTAGGTGGGGGGGGCAGTATTTT. It is translated as CASSPFRWGGQYF. This chain links TRBV28 with TRBJ2-3; TRBD2 matches 7 bases. The CDR3 consists of 13 residues. Germline values: CDR1 MDHEN, CDR2 SYDVKM. The V and J ends lost 5 bases and 11 bases, in that order; junction bases with no gene match: 10. The full variable domain, with the rest looked up from reference TRBV28 and TRBJ2-3, is DVKVTQSSRYLVKRTGEKVFLECVQDMDHENMFWYRQDPGLGLRLIYFSYDVKMKEKGDIPEGYSVSREKKERFSLILESASTNQTSMYLCASSPFRWGGQYFGPGTRLTVL.

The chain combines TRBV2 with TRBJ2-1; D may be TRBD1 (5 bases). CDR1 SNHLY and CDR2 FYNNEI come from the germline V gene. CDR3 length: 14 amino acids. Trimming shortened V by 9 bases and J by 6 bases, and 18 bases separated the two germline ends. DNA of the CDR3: TGTGCCAGTCTGGACGGGCAGGGTGGCAATGAGCAGTTCTTC. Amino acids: CASLDGQGGNEQFF.

DNA for the CDR3: TGTGCCAGCAGCCAAACAGCGACAGGGGAAAAGTTCTTC. Residues: CASSQTATGEKFF. This chain uses TRBV14 with TRBJ2-1; TRBD1 matches 8 bases. Germline CDR1 and CDR2: SGHDN and FVKESK. The V segment lost 2 bases and the J segment 14 bases; nucleotides outside the gene matches: 8. This CDR3 region has 13 residues.

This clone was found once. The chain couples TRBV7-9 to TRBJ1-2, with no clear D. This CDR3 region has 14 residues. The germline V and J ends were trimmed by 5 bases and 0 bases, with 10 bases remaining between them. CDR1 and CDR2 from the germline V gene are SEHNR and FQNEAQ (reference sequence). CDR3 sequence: CASSPSESNYGYTF. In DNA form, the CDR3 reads TGTGCCAGCAGCCCCTCCGAGTCTAACTATGGCTACACCTTC. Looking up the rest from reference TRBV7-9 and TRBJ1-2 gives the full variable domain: DTGVSQNPRHKITKRGQNVTFRCDPISEHNRLYWYRQTLGQGPEFLTYFQNEAQLEKSRLLSDRFSAERPKGSFSTLEIQRTEQGDSAMYLCASSPSESNYGYTFGSGTRLTVV.

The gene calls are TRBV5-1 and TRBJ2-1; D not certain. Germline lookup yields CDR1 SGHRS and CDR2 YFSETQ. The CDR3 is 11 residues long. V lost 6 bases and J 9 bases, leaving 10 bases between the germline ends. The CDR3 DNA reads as TGCGCCAGCACCTTAGCCGCTGAGCAGTTCTTC. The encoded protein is CASTLAAEQFF. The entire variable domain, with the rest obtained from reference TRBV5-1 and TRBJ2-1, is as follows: KAGVTQTPRYLIKTRGQQVTLSCSPISGHRSVSWYQQTPGQGLQFLFEYFSETQRNKGNFPGRFSGRQFSNSRSEMNVSTLELGDSALYLCASTLAAEQFFGPGTRLTVL.

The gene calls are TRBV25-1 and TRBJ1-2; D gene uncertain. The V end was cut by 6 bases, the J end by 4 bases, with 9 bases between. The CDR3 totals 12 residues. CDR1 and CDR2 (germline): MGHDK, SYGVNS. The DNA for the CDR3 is TGTGCCAGCAGCCGCGGGAGCTATGGCTACACCTTC. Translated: CASSRGSYGYTF.

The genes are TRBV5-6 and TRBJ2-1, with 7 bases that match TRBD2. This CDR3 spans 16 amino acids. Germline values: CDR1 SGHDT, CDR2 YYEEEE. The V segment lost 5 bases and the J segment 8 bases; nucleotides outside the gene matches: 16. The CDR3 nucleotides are TGTGCCAGCAGTCCCCACAGCGGGGAACCGGACCATGAGCAGTTCTTC. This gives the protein CASSPHSGEPDHEQFF.